Detailed here is one T cell receptor beta chain. Its specificity is unknown. Using immunoSEQ multiplex PCR, the repertoire was profiled, and TCRdb retains in-frame clones only, with some absent. Found here are tens of thousands of clones, around 79% of them singletons; the top ten hold about 6.5%. This sample was included in a study of vaccination effects on CD4 cells after COVID-19. V dropped 4 bases and J dropped 6 bases, with 14 bases sitting between them. Germline CDR1 and CDR2: SGDLS and YYNGEE. The CDR3 spans 14 residues. Antigen-specific CD4+ T cells expanded by the ViraFEST assay with viral peptide pools were then sequenced. Researchers isolated CD4+ T cells once around 11 days of culture had elapsed. Vaccination of participants consisted of two doses of either the BNT162b2 or mRNA-1273 vaccine.

The sample was CD4+ T cells from PBMCs cultured with SARS-CoV-2 spike peptides, taken after COVID-19 vaccination. The clonotype originates from a human donor who received a COVID-19 vaccine. Some clones in this sample may be carry-over from other donors' samples. The J gene is TRBJ1-5, the V gene TRBV9; maybe TRBD1 (5 bases). CDR3 region: CASSSKGLGQPQHF. CDR3 nucleotide sequence: TGTGCCAGCAGCTCCAAGGGGTTAGGTCAGCCCCAGCATTTT.